This T cell receptor (beta chain) was retrieved from a study of CD4 T cells in relation to SARS-CoV-2 and coronaviruses. Study-wide points: In around 63% of donors, memory CD4+ clonotypes crossrecognized SARS-CoV-2 and at least one common cold coronavirus spike.

Naive and memory CD4+ T cells were separated from cryopreserved PBMCs. Sequencing was performed with immunoSEQ multiplex PCR; in TCRdb, only in-frame clones are kept and a portion is missing. The sample lists some 35,000 clones; roughly 88% were seen once. In regard to this clone: What it binds is unknown.

Trimming at V came to 0 bases and at J to 6 bases, leaving 7 bases not matched to a gene. The germline V gene encodes CDR1 LNHNV and CDR2 YYDKDF (reference sequence). The CDR3 is 16 amino acids. The V and J genes are TRBV15 and TRBJ2-1, with 8 bases aligning to TRBD2. The material sequenced was memory CD4+ T cells from PBMCs. The TCR comes from an adult with COVID-19. CDR3 DNA: TGTGCCACCAGCAGAGATTTGGCGGGGGGCCTCAATGAGCAGTTCTTC. Translation gives CATSRDLAGGLNEQFF.